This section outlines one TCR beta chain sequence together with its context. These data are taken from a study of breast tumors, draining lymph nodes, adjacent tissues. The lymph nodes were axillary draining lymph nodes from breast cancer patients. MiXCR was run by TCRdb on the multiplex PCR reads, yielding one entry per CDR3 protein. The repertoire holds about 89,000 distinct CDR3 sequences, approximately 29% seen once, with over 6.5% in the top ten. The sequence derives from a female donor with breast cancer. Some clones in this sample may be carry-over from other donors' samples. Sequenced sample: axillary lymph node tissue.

The CDR3, as DNA: TGTGCCAGCAGCTCCGGACTAGCGGGAGCGGAGACCCAGTACTTC. The encoded protein is CASSSGLAGAETQYF. The V and J genes are TRBV7-3 and TRBJ2-5, with TRBD2 matching over 13 bases. Looked up from germline, CDR1 is SGHTA and CDR2 is FQGTGA. The CDR3 has 15 residues. The V gene end was trimmed by 4 bases and the J gene end by 5 bases; junction bases not matched to a gene: 4. The variable domain in full, completed from reference TRBV7-3 and TRBJ2-5, reads GAGVSQTPSNKVTEKGKYVELRCDPISGHTALYWYRQSLGQGPEFLIYFQGTGAADDSGLPNDRFFAVRPEGSVSTLKIQRTERGDSAVYLCASSSGLAGAETQYFGPGTRLLVL.